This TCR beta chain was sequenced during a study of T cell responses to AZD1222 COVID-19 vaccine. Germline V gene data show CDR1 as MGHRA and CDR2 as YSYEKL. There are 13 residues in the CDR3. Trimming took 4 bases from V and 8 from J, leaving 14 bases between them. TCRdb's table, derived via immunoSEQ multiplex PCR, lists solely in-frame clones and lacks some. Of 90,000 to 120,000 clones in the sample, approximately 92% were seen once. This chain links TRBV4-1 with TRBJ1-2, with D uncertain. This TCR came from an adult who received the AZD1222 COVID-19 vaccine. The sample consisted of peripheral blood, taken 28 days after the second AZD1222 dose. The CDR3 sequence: CASSPEERQGYTF. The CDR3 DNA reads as TGCGCCAGCAGCCCCGAGGAGCGGCAGGGCTACACCTTC.